Sequencing of this T cell receptor beta chain was carried out in a study of cytomegalovirus exposure and HLA in healthy donors. Study-level points and caveats: Cytomegalovirus-associated status was assigned to approximately 160 TCR beta chains. Researchers reported in a later analysis that a missense DCLRE1C variant was tied to TCR beta V- and J-gene trimming.

Notes on this clone: What it binds is not known.

V was cut by 1 base and J by 7 bases, with 20 bases left in between. CDR3 length: 17 residues. CDR1 is MGHRA and CDR2 is YSYEKL in the germline V gene. PCR primers comprised 60 Vbeta and 13 Jbeta primers. This table comes from immunoSEQ multiplex PCR, and its TCRdb copy is limited to in-frame clones, with some not included. The sample includes 170,000 or so clones, 77% of them seen just once. The sequencing input was PBMCs. The source of this sequence is a woman aged 30 to 39 in good health and CMV-seropositive. The rearrangement uses TRBV4-1 and TRBJ2-1; possible D gene TRBD1, 5 bases. The CDR3 coding sequence is TGCGCCAGCAGCCAAGTGCTGGGAAGGGGAAGGGAAAATGAGCAGTTCTTC. Protein sequence: CASSQVLGRGRENEQFF.